This is a list of T cell receptor beta chains from one sample in a study of T-cell memory formation after mild COVID-19. TCRdb re-called the 5' RACE reads through MiXCR, storing one row per CDR3 protein. The sample contains roughly 620,000 distinct CDR3 sequences, 18% of which appear only once. Sequenced sample: PBMCs or a T cell subset sorted from them (not recorded which). The receptors originated from an adult woman who had mild COVID-19 (a few samples of this study predate the infection). Cell type and time point are not known. Each CDR3 is given with its conserved first and last residue. D genes are given only for firm matches. Clone sizes are given selectively: once, few, many, or a class where the clone is expanded.

V gene	clone size	CDR3 length	J gene	D gene	CDR3 protein	CDR3 DNA
TRBV4-3	.	15	TRBJ2-2	.	CASSPQSLNTGELFF	TGCGCCAGCAGCCCGCAGAGTCTGAACACCGGGGAGCTGTTTTTT
TRBV25-1	.	18	TRBJ1-2	.	CASSGSWGHATERYGYTF	TGTGCCAGCAGTGGGTCATGGGGACACGCGACAGAGCGCTATGGCTACACCTTC
TRBV12-3/TRBV12-4	.	11	TRBJ2-1	.	CASSTFDEQFF	TGTGCCAGCAGTACGTTCGATGAGCAGTTCTTC
TRBV14	.	15	TRBJ2-5	.	CASSQDRGIWETQYF	TGTGCCAGCAGCCAAGATCGGGGTATTTGGGAGACCCAGTACTTC
TRBV24-1	many	14	TRBJ2-2	.	CATSDALSSRELFF	TGTGCCACCAGTGATGCCTTATCTTCTCGGGAGCTGTTTTTT
TRBV12-3/TRBV12-4	.	14	TRBJ2-7	.	CASSFWGSPYEQYF	TGTGCCAGCAGTTTCTGGGGGTCACCCTACGAGCAGTACTTC
TRBV12-3/TRBV12-4	few	15	TRBJ2-7	TRBD2	CASSFTPGLVDEQYF	TGTGCCAGCAGTTTTACCCCGGGACTAGTGGACGAGCAGTACTTC
TRBV3-1	.	14	TRBJ2-3	.	CASSQALLPPTQYF	TGTGCCAGCAGCCAAGCTCTATTACCGCCTACGCAGTATTTT
TRBV12-3/TRBV12-4	few	13	TRBJ2-2	.	CASSFVRTGELFF	TGTGCCAGCAGTTTTGTTCGAACCGGGGAGCTGTTTTTT
TRBV7-9	few	12	TRBJ2-7	.	CASKLGVYEQYF	TGTGCCAGCAAACTAGGGGTCTACGAGCAGTACTTC
TRBV7-3	many	13	TRBJ2-2	.	CASSLQGTGELFF	TGTGCCAGCAGCTTACAGGGGACCGGGGAGCTGTTTTTT
TRBV4-3	few	16	TRBJ2-1	.	CASSQDAAAPNNEQFF	TGCGCCAGCAGCCAAGATGCAGCGGCACCGAACAATGAGCAGTTCTTC
TRBV7-8	.	16	TRBJ1-3	.	CASSSRAKSSGNTIYF	TGTGCCAGCAGCTCCCGGGCCAAGAGCTCTGGAAACACCATATATTTT
TRBV4-3	.	13	TRBJ2-3	.	CASSPRLEDTQYF	TGCGCCAGCAGCCCCCGTCTGGAAGATACGCAGTATTTT
TRBV20-1	.	14	TRBJ2-2	TRBD2	CSATSGRDTGELFF	TGCAGTGCTACTAGCGGGAGGGACACCGGGGAGCTGTTTTTT
TRBV4-1	.	15	TRBJ2-3	TRBD2	CASRSAGVSTDTQYF	TGCGCCAGCAGGTCGGCGGGGGTCTCCACAGATACGCAGTATTTT
TRBV19	.	13	TRBJ1-5	.	CASADRPNQPQHF	TGTGCCAGTGCTGACAGGCCCAATCAGCCCCAGCATTTT
TRBV7-2	.	17	TRBJ2-1	TRBD2	CASSADPPGRAVGEQFF	TGTGCCAGCAGCGCCGACCCCCCCGGGAGGGCAGTGGGTGAGCAGTTCTTC
TRBV28	few	16	TRBJ2-5	TRBD1	CASSAGQGTNQETQYF	TGTGCCAGCAGTGCCGGACAGGGCACAAACCAAGAGACCCAGTACTTC
TRBV5-1	many	13	TRBJ2-1	.	CASSVQPTGTKFF	TGCGCCAGCAGCGTTCAACCTACAGGGACGAAGTTCTTC
TRBV7-2	few	15	TRBJ2-3	TRBD1	CASSLPGQGTDTQYF	TGTGCCAGCAGCTTACCCGGACAGGGCACAGATACGCAGTATTTT
TRBV24-1	.	17	TRBJ2-3	TRBD2	CATSDLPSGRAGDTQYF	TGTGCCACCAGTGATTTGCCTAGCGGGAGGGCCGGAGATACGCAGTATTTT
TRBV24-1	few	13	TRBJ2-3	.	CATSDPDWDTQYF	TGTGCCACCAGTGACCCTGACTGGGATACGCAGTATTTT
TRBV12-3/TRBV12-4	.	13	TRBJ2-7	TRBD1	CASVGDSSYEQYF	TGTGCCAGCGTCGGGGACAGTTCCTACGAGCAGTACTTC
TRBV25-1	few	13	TRBJ2-7	.	CASSEGSSHEQYF	TGTGCCAGCAGTGAGGGTAGCAGTCACGAGCAGTACTTC
TRBV7-6	few	12	TRBJ2-7	.	CASSFRDHEQYF	TGTGCCAGCAGCTTCAGGGACCACGAGCAGTACTTC
TRBV18	few	15	TRBJ1-2	TRBD1	CASSPDQGAGYGYTF	TGTGCCAGCTCTCCAGATCAGGGGGCCGGGTATGGCTACACCTTC
TRBV30	many	13	TRBJ1-5	.	CAWSEQGNQPQHF	TGTGCCTGGAGTGAGCAGGGAAATCAGCCCCAGCATTTT
TRBV2	.	13	TRBJ2-2	TRBD2	CATQRERDGELFF	TGTGCCACGCAGCGGGAGCGGGACGGGGAGCTGTTTTTT
TRBV7-9	.	17	TRBJ2-5	TRBD2	CASSSTPGEGKEETQYF	TGTGCCAGCAGTTCAACACCGGGGGAGGGAAAGGAAGAGACCCAGTACTTC
TRBV7-9	.	13	TRBJ2-7	.	CASSLPSSPGQYF	TGTGCCAGCAGCTTGCCGTCTTCTCCCGGGCAGTACTTC
TRBV5-1	.	17	TRBJ2-7	.	CASSKDVGGTVTCEQYF	TGCGCCAGCAGCAAGGATGTCGGGGGCACGGTTACCTGCGAGCAGTACTTC
TRBV11-2	few	16	TRBJ2-7	.	CASSLDLVQASYEQYF	TGTGCCAGCAGCTTAGATCTCGTTCAGGCTTCCTACGAGCAGTACTTC
TRBV5-1	.	14	TRBJ2-7	.	CASSLASVSHEQYF	TGCGCCAGCAGCTTGGCTAGCGTCTCTCACGAGCAGTACTTC
TRBV11-2	.	14	TRBJ2-2	.	CASSLDWAPGELIF	TGTGCCAGCAGCTTAGATTGGGCTCCCGGGGAGCTGATTTTT
TRBV7-8	.	13	TRBJ2-7	.	CASSSGQGAEQYF	TGTGCCAGCAGCTCAGGACAAGGGGCCGAGCAGTACTTC
TRBV4-3	few	15	TRBJ1-3	.	CASSRGSGPGNTIYF	TGCGCCAGCAGCCGCGGAAGCGGCCCTGGAAACACCATATATTTT
TRBV18	.	16	TRBJ2-7	TRBD2	CASSPRLAGGQDEQYF	TGTGCCAGCTCACCACGCTTAGCGGGAGGGCAGGACGAGCAGTACTTC
TRBV7-9	few	12	TRBJ1-5	.	CASSLPGAPQHF	TGTGCCAGCAGCTTACCCGGGGCGCCCCAGCATTTT
TRBV4-2	.	15	TRBJ2-7	.	CASSLRSGFSYEQYF	TGTGCCAGCAGCCTCCGGTCGGGCTTCTCCTACGAGCAGTACTTC
TRBV12-3/TRBV12-4	few	14	TRBJ1-2	TRBD1	CASSLPGGQYGYTF	TGTGCCAGCAGTTTACCAGGGGGACAATATGGCTACACCTTC
TRBV29-1	.	19	TRBJ2-5	TRBD2	CSAEPREASGGLYQETQYF	TGCAGCGCCGAACCCCGTGAGGCTAGCGGGGGGTTGTACCAAGAGACCCAGTACTTC
TRBV30	few	14	TRBJ2-7	TRBD1	CACIPGQVPYEQYF	TGTGCCTGCATACCGGGACAGGTGCCCTACGAGCAGTACTTC
TRBV7-6	.	16	TRBJ1-2	.	CASSLGYLQTRYGYTF	TGTGCCAGCAGCTTAGGGTATTTACAGACTCGATATGGCTACACCTTC
TRBV7-3	.	15	TRBJ2-2	.	CASSRRDGNTGELFF	TGTGCCAGCAGCCGCCGGGACGGGAACACCGGGGAGCTGTTTTTT
TRBV10-3	few	15	TRBJ2-7	.	CAISESEESSYEQYF	TGTGCCATCAGTGAGAGTGAGGAGAGCTCCTACGAGCAGTACTTC
TRBV6-2/TRBV6-3	few	17	TRBJ1-1	.	CASSYPTWAGVLTEAFF	TGTGCCAGCAGTTACCCGACTTGGGCAGGGGTCCTCACTGAAGCTTTCTTT
TRBV6-6	.	13	TRBJ2-3	.	CASSYGFTDTQYF	TGTGCCAGCAGTTACGGTTTCACAGATACGCAGTATTTT